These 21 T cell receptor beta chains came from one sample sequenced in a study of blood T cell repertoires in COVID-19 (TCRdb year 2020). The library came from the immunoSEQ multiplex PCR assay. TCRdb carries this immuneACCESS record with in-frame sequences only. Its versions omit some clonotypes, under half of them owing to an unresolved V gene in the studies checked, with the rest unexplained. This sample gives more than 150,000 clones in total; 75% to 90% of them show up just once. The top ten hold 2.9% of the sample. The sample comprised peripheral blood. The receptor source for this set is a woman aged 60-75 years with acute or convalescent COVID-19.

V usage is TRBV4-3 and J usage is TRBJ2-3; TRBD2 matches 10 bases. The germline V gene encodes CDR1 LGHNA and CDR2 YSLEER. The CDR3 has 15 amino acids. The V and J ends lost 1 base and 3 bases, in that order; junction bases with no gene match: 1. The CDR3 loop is CASSQGLAGTDTQYF. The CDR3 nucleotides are TGCGCCAGCAGCCAAGGACTAGCGGGTACAGATACGCAGTATTTT.

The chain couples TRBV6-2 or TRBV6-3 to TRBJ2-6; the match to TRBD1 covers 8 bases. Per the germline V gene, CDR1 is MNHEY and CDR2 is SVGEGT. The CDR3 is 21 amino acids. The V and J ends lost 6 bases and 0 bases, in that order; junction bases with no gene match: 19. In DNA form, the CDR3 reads TGTGCCAGCAGCTCACCGCCGGGCAGGGGGCACTCCTACTCTGGGGCCAACGTCCTGACTTTC. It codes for CASSSPPGRGHSYSGANVLTF.

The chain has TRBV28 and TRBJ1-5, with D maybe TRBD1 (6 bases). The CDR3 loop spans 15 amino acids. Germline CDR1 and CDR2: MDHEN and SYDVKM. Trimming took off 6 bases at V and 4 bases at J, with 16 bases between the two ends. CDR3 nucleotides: TGTGCCAGCAGGAATACAGGGAAAAGTAATCAGCCCCAGCATTTT. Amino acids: CASRNTGKSNQPQHF.

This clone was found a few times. In DNA, the CDR3 is TGTGCCAGCAGCGCGGGACAGATCAATCAGCCCCAGCATTTT. It encodes CASSAGQINQPQHF. This chain uses TRBV5-6 with TRBJ1-5; 7 positions match TRBD1. V dropped 4 bases and J dropped 3; count of bases not matched to a gene: 4. The CDR3 is 14 residues long. The V gene's germline CDR1 is SGHDT and CDR2 YYEEEE. The full variable domain, completed using reference TRBV5-6 and TRBJ1-5, is DAGVTQSPTHLIKTRGQQVTLRCSPKSGHDTVSWYQQALGQGPQFIFQYYEEEERQRGNFPDRFSGHQFPNYSSELNVNALLLGDSALYLCASSAGQINQPQHFGDGTRLSIL.

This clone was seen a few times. Written as DNA, the CDR3 is TGCGCCAGCAGCTTGGCCCCCGGGACAGGGCTTCTGAACACTGAAGCTTTCTTT. Encoded protein: CASSLAPGTGLLNTEAFF. This chain connects TRBV5-1 to TRBJ1-1; the match to TRBD1 covers 9 bases. Per the germline V gene, CDR1 is SGHRS and CDR2 is YFSETQ. V shed 0 bases and J 0 bases; nucleotides not matched to a gene: 9. The CDR3 spans 18 residues. The whole variable domain, remainder taken from reference TRBV5-1 and TRBJ1-1, is KAGVTQTPRYLIKTRGQQVTLSCSPISGHRSVSWYQQTPGQGLQFLFEYFSETQRNKGNFPGRFSGRQFSNSRSEMNVSTLELGDSALYLCASSLAPGTGLLNTEAFFGQGTRLTVV.

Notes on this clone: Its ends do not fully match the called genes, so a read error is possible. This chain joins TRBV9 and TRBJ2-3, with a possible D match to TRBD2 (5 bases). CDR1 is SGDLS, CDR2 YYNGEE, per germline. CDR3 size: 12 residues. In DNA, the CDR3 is TGTGCCAGTAGCGAGGAGACAGATACGCAGTATTTT. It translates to CASSEETDTQYF.

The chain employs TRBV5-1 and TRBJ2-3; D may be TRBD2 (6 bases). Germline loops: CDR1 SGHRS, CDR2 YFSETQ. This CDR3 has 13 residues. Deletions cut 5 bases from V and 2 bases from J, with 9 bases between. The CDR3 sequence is CASRWGLTDTQYF. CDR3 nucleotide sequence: TGCGCCAGCAGGTGGGGACTCACAGATACGCAGTATTTT.

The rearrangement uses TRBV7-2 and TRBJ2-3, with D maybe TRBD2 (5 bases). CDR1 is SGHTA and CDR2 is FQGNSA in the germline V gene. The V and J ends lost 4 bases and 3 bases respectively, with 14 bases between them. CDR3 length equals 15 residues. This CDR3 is CASSSRTRGTDTQYF. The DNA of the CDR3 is TGTGCCAGCAGCTCCCGGACTCGCGGGACAGATACGCAGTATTTT.

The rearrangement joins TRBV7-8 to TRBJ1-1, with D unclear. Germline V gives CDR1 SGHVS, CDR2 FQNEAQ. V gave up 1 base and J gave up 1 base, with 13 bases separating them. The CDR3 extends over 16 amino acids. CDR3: CASSLGLGNPNTEAFF. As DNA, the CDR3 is TGTGCCAGCAGCTTAGGGCTGGGCAACCCGAACACTGAAGCTTTCTTT.

For the CDR3, the DNA is TGCGCCAGCAGCCAAGGAACAGGGGGTTACACCGGGGAGCTGTTTTTT. Its translation: CASSQGTGGYTGELFF. The chain recombines TRBV4-3 with TRBJ2-2, with 8 bases aligning to TRBD1. CDR3 size: 16 residues. Germline V gene sequence: CDR1 LGHNA, CDR2 YSLEER. The trim removed 1 base at V and 3 bases at J, leaving 4 bases unmatched.

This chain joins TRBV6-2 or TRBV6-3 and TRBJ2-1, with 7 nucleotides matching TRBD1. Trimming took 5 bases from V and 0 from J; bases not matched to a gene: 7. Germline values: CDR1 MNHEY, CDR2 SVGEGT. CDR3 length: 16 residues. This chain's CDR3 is CASSKRQGSSYNEQFF. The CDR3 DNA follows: TGTGCCAGCAGTAAACGACAGGGAAGCTCCTACAATGAGCAGTTCTTC.

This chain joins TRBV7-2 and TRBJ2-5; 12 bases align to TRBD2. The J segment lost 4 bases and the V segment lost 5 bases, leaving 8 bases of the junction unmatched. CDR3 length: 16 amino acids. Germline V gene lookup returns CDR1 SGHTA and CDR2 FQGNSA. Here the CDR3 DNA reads TGTGCCAGCAGCCCTCGACTAGCGGGGGCCCGAGAGACCCAGTACTTC. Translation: CASSPRLAGARETQYF.

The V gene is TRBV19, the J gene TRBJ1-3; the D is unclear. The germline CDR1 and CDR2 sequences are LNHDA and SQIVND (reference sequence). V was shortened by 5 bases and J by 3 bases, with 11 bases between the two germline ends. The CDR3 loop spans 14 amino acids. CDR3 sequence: CASSSRDDGNTIYF. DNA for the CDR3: TGTGCCAGTAGTTCTCGGGATGATGGAAACACCATATATTTT.

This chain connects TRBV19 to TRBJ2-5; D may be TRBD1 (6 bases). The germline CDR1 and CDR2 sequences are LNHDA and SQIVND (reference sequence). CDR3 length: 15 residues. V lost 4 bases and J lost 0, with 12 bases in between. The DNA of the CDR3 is TGTGCCAGTAGTAACCTACAGGGACACCAAGAGACCCAGTACTTC. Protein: CASSNLQGHQETQYF.

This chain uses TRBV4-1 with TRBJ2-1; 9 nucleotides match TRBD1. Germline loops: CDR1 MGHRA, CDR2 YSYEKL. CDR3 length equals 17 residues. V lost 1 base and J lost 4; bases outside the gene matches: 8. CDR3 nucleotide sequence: TGCGCCAGCAGCCAAGTTCCCGGACAGGGGCCATACAATGAGCAGTTCTTC. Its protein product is CASSQVPGQGPYNEQFF.

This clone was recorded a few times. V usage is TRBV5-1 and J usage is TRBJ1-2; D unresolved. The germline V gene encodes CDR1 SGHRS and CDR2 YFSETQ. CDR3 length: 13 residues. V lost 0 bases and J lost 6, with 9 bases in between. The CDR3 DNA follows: TGCGCCAGCAGCTTGGGAGCAACTAATGGCTACACCTTC. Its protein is CASSLGATNGYTF.

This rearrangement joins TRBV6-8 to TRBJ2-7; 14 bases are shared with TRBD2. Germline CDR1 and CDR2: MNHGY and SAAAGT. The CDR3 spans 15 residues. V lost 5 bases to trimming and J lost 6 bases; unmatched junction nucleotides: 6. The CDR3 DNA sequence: TGTGCCAGCAGTCACAGGACTAGCGGGGGGCGCGAGCAGTACTTC. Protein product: CASSHRTSGGREQYF.

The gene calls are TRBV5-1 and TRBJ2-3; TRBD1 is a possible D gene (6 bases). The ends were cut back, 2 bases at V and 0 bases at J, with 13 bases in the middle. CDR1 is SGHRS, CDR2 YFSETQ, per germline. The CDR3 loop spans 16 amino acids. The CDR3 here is CASSFRSGQSTDTQYF. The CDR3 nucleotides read TGCGCCAGCAGCTTCCGGTCCGGACAGAGCACAGATACGCAGTATTTT.

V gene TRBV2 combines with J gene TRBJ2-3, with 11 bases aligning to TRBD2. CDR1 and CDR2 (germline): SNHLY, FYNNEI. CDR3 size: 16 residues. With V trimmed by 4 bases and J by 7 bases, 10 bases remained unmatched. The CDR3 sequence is CASSGDTLAGGHTQYF. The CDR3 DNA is TGTGCCAGCAGTGGGGATACCCTAGCGGGGGGTCATACGCAGTATTTT. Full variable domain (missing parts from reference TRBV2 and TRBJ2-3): EPEVTQTPSHQVTQMGQEVILRCVPISNHLYFYWYRQILGQKVEFLVSFYNNEISEKSEIFDDQFSVERPDGSNFTLKIRSTKLEDSAMYFCASSGDTLAGGHTQYFGPGTRLTVL.

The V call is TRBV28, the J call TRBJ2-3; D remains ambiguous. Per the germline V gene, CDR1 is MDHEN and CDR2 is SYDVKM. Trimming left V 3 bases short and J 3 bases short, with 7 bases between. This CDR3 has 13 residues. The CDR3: CASSFLTTDTQYF. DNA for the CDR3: TGTGCCAGCAGTTTCCTAACGACAGATACGCAGTATTTT.

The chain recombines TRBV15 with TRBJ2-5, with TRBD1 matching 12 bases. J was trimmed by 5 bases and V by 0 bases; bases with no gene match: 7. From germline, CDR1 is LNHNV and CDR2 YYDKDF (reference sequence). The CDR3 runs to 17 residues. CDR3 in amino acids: CATSRDSRDRGLETQYF. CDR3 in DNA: TGTGCCACCAGCAGAGACTCCCGGGACAGGGGGCTGGAGACCCAGTACTTC.